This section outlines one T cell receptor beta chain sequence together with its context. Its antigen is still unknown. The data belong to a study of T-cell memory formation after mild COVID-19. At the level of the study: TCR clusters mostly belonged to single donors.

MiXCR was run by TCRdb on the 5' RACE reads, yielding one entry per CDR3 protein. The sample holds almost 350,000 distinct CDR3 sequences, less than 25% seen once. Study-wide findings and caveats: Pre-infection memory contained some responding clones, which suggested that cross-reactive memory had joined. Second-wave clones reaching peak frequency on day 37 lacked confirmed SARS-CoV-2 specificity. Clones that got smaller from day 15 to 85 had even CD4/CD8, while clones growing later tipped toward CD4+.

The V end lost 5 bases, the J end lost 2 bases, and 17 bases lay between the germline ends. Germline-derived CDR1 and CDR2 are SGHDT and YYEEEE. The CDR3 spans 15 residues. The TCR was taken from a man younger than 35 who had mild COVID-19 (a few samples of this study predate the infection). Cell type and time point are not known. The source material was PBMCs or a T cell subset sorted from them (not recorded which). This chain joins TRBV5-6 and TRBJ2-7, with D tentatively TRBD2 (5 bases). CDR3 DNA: TGTGCCAGCAGGTCGGGAAGACTACCCCCCTACGAGCAGTACTTC. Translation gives CASRSGRLPPYEQYF.